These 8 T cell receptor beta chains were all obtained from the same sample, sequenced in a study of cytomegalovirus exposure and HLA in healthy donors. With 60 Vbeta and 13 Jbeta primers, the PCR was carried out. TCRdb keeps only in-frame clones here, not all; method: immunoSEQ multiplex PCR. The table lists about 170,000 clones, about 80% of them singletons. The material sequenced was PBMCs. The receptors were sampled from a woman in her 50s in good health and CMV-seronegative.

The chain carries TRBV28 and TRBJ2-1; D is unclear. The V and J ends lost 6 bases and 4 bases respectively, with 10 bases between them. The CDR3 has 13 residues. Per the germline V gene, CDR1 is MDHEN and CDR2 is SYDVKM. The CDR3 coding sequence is TGTGCCAGCAGGGCAGAAAGATACAATGAGCAGTTCTTC. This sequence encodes CASRAERYNEQFF.

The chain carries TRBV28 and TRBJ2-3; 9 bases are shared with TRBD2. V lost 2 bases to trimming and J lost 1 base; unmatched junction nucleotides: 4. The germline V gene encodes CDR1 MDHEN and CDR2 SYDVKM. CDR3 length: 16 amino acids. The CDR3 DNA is TGTGCCAGCAGTTTAAGCGGGAGGATCGGCACAGATACGCAGTATTTT. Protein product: CASSLSGRIGTDTQYF.

In DNA form, the CDR3 reads TGTGCCAGCAGTCTTAAGACTAGCGGGGCCGGCGAGCAGTACTTC. Translating it yields CASSLKTSGAGEQYF. This sequence joins TRBV2 and TRBJ2-7; 11 bases match TRBD2. Germline V gene lookup returns CDR1 SNHLY and CDR2 FYNNEI. This CDR3 region has 15 residues. V was pared by 5 bases and J by 6 bases, with 9 bases of the junction left unmatched.

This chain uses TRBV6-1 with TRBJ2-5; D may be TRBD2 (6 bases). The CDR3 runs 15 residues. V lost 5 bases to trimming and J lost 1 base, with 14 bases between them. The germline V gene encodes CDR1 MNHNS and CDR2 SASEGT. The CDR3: CASSKEGLFQETQYF. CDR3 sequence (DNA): TGTGCCAGCAGTAAAGAGGGACTGTTCCAAGAGACCCAGTACTTC.

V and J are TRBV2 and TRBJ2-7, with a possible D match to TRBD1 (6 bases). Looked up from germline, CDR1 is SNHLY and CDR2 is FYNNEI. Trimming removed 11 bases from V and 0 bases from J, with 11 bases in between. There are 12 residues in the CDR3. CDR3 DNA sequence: TGTGCCTCCCACAGGGCCTCCTACGAGCAGTACTTC. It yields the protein CASHRASYEQYF.

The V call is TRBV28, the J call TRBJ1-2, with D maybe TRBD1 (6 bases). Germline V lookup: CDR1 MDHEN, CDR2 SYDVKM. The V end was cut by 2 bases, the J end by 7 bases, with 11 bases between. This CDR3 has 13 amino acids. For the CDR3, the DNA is TGTGCCAGCAGTTTACAGAGGGGGATTGGCTACACCTTC. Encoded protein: CASSLQRGIGYTF.

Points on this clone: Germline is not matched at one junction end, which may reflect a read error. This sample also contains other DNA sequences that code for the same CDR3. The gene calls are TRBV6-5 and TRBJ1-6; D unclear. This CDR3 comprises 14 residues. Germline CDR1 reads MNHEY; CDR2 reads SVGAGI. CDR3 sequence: CASSLGLFNSPLHF. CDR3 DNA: TGTGCCAGCAGCCTTGGACTCTTCAATTCCCCCCTCCACTTT.

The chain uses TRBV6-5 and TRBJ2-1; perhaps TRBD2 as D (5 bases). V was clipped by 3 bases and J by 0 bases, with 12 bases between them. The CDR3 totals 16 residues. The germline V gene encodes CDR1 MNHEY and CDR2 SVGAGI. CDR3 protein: CASSYQLGSSYNEQFF. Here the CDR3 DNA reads TGTGCCAGCAGTTATCAACTAGGTAGCTCCTACAATGAGCAGTTCTTC.